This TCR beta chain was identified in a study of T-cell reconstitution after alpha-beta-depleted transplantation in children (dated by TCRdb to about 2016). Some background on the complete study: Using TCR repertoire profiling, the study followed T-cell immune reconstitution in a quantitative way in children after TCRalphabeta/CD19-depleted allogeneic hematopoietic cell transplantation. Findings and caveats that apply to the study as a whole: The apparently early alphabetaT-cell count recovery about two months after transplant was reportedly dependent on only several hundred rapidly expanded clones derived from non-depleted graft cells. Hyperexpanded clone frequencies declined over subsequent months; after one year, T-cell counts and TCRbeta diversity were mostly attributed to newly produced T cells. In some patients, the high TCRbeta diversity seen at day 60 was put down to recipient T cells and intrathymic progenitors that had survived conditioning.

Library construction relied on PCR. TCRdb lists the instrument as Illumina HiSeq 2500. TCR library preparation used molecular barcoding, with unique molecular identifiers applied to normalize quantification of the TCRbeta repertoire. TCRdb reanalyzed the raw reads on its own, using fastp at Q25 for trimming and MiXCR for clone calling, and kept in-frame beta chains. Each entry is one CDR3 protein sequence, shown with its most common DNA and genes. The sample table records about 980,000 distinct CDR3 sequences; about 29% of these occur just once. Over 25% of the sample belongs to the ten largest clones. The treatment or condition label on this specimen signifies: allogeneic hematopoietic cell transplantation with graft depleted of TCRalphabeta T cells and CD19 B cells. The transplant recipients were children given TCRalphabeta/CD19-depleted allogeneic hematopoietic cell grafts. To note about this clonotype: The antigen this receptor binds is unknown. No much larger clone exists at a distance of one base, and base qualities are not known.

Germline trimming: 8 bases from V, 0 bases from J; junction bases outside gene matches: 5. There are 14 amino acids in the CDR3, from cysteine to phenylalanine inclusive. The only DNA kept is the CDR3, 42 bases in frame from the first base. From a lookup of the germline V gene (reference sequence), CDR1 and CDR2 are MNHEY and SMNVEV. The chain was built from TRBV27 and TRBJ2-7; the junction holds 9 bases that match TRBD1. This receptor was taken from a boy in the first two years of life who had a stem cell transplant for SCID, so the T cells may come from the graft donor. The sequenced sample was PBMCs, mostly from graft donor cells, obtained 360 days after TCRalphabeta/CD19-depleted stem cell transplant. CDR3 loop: CASRTGVSSYEQYF. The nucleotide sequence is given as TGTGCCAGCCGGACAGGGGTAAGCTCCTACGAGCAGTACTTC.